This T cell receptor (beta chain) was profiled in a study of T cells in Graves' hyperthyroidism and ophthalmopathy. V lost 7 bases, J lost 6 bases, and 12 bases lay in between. Germline-derived CDR1 and CDR2 are LNHNV and YYDKDF (reference sequence). This CDR3 is 12 amino acids long. What was amplified from RNA transcripts were TCR beta CDR3 regions. Using the HTBI primer set, a first-round RT-PCR was run on the TCR CDR3. MiXCR, applied by TCRdb to the multiplex PCR reads, yields one record per CDR3 protein. The table lists a few hundred thousand distinct CDR3 sequences, around 46% of them singletons.

Material: peripheral blood or thyroid tissue (not recorded which). The chain couples TRBV15 to TRBJ1-2; no definite D call. This TCR was recovered from a woman between 18 and 29 years old with Graves' hyperthyroidism. CDR3 bases: TGTGCCACCACGACGGGATGGAATGGCTACACCTTC. This translates into CATTTGWNGYTF.